A selection of T cell receptor beta chains follows, all from one sample in a study of Ad26.COV2.S vaccination and SARS-CoV-2 variants. TCRdb's table, derived via immunoSEQ multiplex PCR, lists solely in-frame clones and lacks some. This table holds 440,000 or so clones, roughly nine tenths found once. The material was peripheral blood, obtained in a trial of Ad26.COV2.S vaccine versus placebo. The receptors shown here come from a person aged 18-60 years who received the Ad26.COV2.S COVID-19 vaccine or a placebo. The conserved cysteine and the conserved F or W are not part of the CDR3 here.

v_call cdr3_aa
TRBV2 ASSEVGDRGSYEQY
TRBV10-3 AISESSYEISGSPLH
TRBV7-6 ASSLGTGELGAF
TRBV3-1/TRBV3-2 ASSQLSFFANTGELF
TRBV6-5 ASSPRGQNEQF
TRBV6-5 ASSYRAIGEQY
TRBV23-1 ASSKWAGGPSFEQY
TRBV7-8 ASSLGGGPQNTEAF
TRBV7-6 ASSLQPGQSYEQY
TRBV11-2 ASSSRNLLVEETQY
TRBV2 ASSMTTGYEQY
TRBV21-1 ASSQQGTDPSSNQPQH
TRBV28 ASSLDSNQPQH
TRBV3-1/TRBV3-2 ASSQGYRQPQH
TRBV6-6 ASSYLLDLGRQF
TRBV11-1 ASSSLGGNQETQY
TRBV6-5 ASSYKYPSSYNEQF
TRBV5-1 ASSLAPSQPQH
TRBV5-1 ASKLGASGTYEQY
TRBV19 ASSRGGASSTDTQY
TRBV27 ASSYGYEQY
TRBV29-1 SASGNYGYT
TRBV28 ASSNYANQPQH
TRBV12-3/TRBV12-4 ASSLESEAF
TRBV4-3 ASSQVTGSGQRAEAF
TRBV28 ASSLTGRSNQPQH
TRBV5-1 ASSPKQGPSTDTQY
TRBV19 ASQRTSGKFTGELF